This T cell receptor beta chain was sequenced during a study of T cell changes during pregnancy in multiple sclerosis. The table came from immunoSEQ multiplex PCR; TCRdb's copy has only in-frame clones and leaves some out. The sample contains approximately 97,000 clones, over 75% of which appear only once. Trimming removed 0 bases at V and 7 bases at J, with 7 bases between. Germline V gene sequence: CDR1 GTSNPN, CDR2 SVGIG (reference sequence). CDR3 length: 13 residues. The sequenced sample was peripheral blood, obtained in the second trimester of pregnancy. The chain employs TRBV30 and TRBJ1-6; D gene unclear. This TCR was recovered from a female donor in good health, enrolled as a control in a pregnancy study. The chain's CDR3 is CAWSVQSNSPLHF. The CDR3 DNA follows: TGTGCCTGGAGTGTCCAGTCCAATTCACCCCTCCACTTT.